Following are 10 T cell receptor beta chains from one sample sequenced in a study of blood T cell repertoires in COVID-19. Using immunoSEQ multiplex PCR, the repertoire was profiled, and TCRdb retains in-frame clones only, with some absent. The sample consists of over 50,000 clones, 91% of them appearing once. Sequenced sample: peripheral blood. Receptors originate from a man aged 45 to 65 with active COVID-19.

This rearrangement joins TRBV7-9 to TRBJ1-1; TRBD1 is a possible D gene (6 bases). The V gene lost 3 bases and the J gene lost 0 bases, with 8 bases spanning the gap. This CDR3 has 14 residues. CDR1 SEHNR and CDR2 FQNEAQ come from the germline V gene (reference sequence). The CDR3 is CASSLGALNTEAFF. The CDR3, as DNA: TGTGCCAGCAGCTTGGGGGCGTTGAACACTGAAGCTTTCTTT.

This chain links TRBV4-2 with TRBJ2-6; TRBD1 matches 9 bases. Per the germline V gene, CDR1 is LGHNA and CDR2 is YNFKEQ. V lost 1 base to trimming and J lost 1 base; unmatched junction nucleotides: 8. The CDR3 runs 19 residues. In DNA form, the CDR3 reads TGTGCCAGCAGCCAAGCTGCGGGACAGGGAGTTTCTGGGGCCAACGTCCTGACTTTC. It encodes CASSQAAGQGVSGANVLTF.

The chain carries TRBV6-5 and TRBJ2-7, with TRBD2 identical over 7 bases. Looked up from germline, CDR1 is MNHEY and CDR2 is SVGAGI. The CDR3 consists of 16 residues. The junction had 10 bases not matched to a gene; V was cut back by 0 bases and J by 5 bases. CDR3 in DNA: TGTGCCAGCAGTTACTCGACTAGCTTGTCATCCCACGAGCAGTACTTC. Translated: CASSYSTSLSSHEQYF.

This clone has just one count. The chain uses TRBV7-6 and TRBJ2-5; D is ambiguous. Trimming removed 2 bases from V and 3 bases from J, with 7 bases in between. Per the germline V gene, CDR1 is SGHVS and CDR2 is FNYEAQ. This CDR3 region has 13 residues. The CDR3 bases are TGTGCCAGCAGCTTATCCACAAAAGAGACCCAGTACTTC. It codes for CASSLSTKETQYF.

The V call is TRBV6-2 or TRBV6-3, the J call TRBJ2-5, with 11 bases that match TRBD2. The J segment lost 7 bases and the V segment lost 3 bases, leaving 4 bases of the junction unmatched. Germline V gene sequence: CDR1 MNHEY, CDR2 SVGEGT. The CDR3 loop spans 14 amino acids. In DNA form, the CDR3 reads TGTGCCAGCAGTTATTCCGGGACTAGCGGGACCCAGTACTTC. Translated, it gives CASSYSGTSGTQYF.

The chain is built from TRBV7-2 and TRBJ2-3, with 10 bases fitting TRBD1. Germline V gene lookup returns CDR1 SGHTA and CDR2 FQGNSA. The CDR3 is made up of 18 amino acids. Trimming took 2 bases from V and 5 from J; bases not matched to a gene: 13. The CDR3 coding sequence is TGTGCCAGCAGCTTAATGGGTCCCGGGACAGGGGCAGGAGATACGCAGTATTTT. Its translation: CASSLMGPGTGAGDTQYF. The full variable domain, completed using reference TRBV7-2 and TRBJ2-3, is GAGVSQSPSNKVTEKGKDVELRCDPISGHTALYWYRQSLGQGLEFLIYFQGNSAPDKSGLPSDRFSAERTGGSVSTLTIQRTQQEDSAVYLCASSLMGPGTGAGDTQYFGPGTRLTVL.

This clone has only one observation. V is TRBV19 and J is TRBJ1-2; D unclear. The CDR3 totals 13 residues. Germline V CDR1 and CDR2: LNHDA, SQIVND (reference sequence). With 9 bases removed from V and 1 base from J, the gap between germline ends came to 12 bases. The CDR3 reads CASYSNINYGYTF. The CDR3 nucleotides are TGTGCCAGCTACAGTAATATTAACTATGGCTACACCTTC.

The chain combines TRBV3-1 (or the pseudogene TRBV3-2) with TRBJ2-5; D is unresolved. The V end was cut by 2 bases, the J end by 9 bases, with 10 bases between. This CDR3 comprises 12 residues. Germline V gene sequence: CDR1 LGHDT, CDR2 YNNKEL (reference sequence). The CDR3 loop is CASSQIERAQYF. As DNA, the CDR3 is TGTGCCAGCAGCCAAATCGAGAGAGCCCAGTACTTC.

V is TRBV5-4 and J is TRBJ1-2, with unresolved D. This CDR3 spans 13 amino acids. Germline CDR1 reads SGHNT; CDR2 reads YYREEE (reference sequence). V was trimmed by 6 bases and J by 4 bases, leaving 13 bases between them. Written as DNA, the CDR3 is TGTGCCAGCACTTTTGAGGCCTTCTATGGCTACACCTTC. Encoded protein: CASTFEAFYGYTF.

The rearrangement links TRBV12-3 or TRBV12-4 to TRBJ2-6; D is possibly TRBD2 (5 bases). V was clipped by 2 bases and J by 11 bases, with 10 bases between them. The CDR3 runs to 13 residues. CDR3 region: CASSLRLPDVLTF. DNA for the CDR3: TGTGCCAGCAGTTTACGACTACCTGACGTCCTGACTTTC.